This T cell receptor (beta chain) emerged from a study of graft-versus-host responses after intestinal transplantation (dated by TCRdb to the early 2020s). Some background on the complete study: Multivisceral, liver-intestinal, or isolated intestinal transplants were received by the recipients. Anti-thymocyte globulin induction was given to all recipients, followed by maintenance tacrolimus and steroids for approximately 3 years. Graft-versus-host and host-versus-graft alloreactive T cell clones were tracked in the graft, circulation and bone marrow after intestinal transplantation using bulk TCR-beta CDR3 sequencing. To identify alloreactive clones, pre-transplant mixed lymphocyte reaction products were sequenced and compared with unstimulated pre-transplant donor and recipient T cells. Of the approximately 24 intestinal transplant recipients enrolled in the cohort, one of whom was a retransplant, a few patients without pretransplant specimens were excluded. Donor T cell macrochimerism was defined as a peak of at least 4% donor T cells among recipient peripheral blood mononuclear cells. Rather than being sequenced by the commercial service, samples from a few later patients were sequenced in-house on an Illumina MiSeq and processed with MiXCR. Points the paper makes about the study in general: Early after transplant, declines in HvG clones were associated with peak levels of circulating GvH clones. In patients with donor T cell macrochimerism, the allografts had high GvH to HvG T cell clonal ratios. The relatively low number and heterogeneity of intestinal transplant patients limited the conclusions. GvH clones were detected in recipient bone marrow, and some appeared earlier in ileal mucosa or blood, consistent with an intestinal mucosal origin.

The intended sense of this specimen's time point label: cells obtained before transplantation from donor or recipient. CD3+CD4+ and CD3+CD8+ populations were FACS-sorted from unstimulated pre-transplant donor and recipient cells taken from spleen or lymph nodes. As to this clone: Which antigen it targets is not known. The input lacks base qualities; no much larger clone sits a single base away.

Library preparation employed the immunoSEQ multiplex PCR assay. For most patients, genomic DNA was isolated with the Qiagen DNeasy Blood and Tissue Kit and shipped frozen to Adaptive Biotechnologies for TCR sequencing. For most patients, genomic DNA was subjected to high-throughput TCR-beta CDR3 sequencing by Adaptive Biotechnologies. Turning to the authors' computational methods: Adaptive's ImmunoSEQ software was the source of the TCR sequencing data for 18 patients, while three other patients were processed with MiXCR and VDJtools. CD4 versus CD8 sorting errors were corrected by removing sequences found in both subsets at a frequency ratio below 5:1. CDR3 nucleotide sequences shared between donor and recipient were removed because their origin could not be assigned. To count as alloreactive, a clone needed at least 2-fold expansion over unstimulated cells and a minimum CFSE-low frequency of 0.002% (template counts) or 0.001% (read counts). Clones were considered mappable if detected in sequenced pre-transplant spleen, lymph node, or MLR CFSE-low populations of the donor or recipient. The cumulative frequency of alloreactive clones was calculated as a percentage of all sequences, weighted by copy number. Entries here come from immuneACCESS through TCRdb and include only in-frame sequences with V and J called. Some clones fail to appear in such tables; in the studies checked, an unresolved V gene covers under half of the shortfall, and the cause of the remainder is unknown. Clone size and the V and J calls come from that table; the DNA yielded D and trimming. The sample records tens of thousands of clones, 70% to 90% of which are singletons. Approximately 0.6% of the sample goes to the ten largest clones.

At the junction V is shortened by 2 bases and J by 5 bases, with 7 bases in between. The CDR3 starts with the cysteine, ends with the phenylalanine, and has 12 residues. Just CDR3 DNA is preserved here, 36 bases in frame from base 1. In the germline V gene, CDR1 corresponds to SGHAT and CDR2 to FQNNGV. This TCR was sampled from a human donor who was the organ donor for an intestinal transplant. Recombination connected TRBV11-2 to TRBJ2-7; no D segment can be confidently identified. The sample was unstimulated CD4+ T cells sorted from spleen or lymph node cells, taken before transplant. The DNA sequence reads TGTGCCAGCAGCTTAAGTGGGCACGAGCAGTACTTC. Its product reads: CASSLSGHEQYF. The variable domain in full, with residues beyond the CDR3 obtained from the reference TRBV11-2 and TRBJ2-7 genes, is EAGVAQSPRYKIIEKRQSVAFWCNPISGHATLYWYQQILGQGPKLLIQFQNNGVVDDSQLPKDRFSAERLKGVDSTLKIQPAKLEDSAVYLCASSLSGHEQYFGPGTRLTVT.